One sample yielded the 15 T cell receptor beta chains listed below, sequenced in a study of stem cell transplantation in POMP-related autoinflammatory disease. Measured with immunoSEQ multiplex PCR; TCRdb has only the in-frame clones, and not every one. The sample lists tens of thousands of clones; more than 75% were seen once. Sequenced material: CD4+ T cells from PBMCs, taken after stem cell transplantation. These receptors all come from a human patient with POMP-related autoinflammation and immune dysregulation (PRAID). Some T cells may be the graft donor's.

In its sample, this clone was seen once. The V gene is TRBV18, the J gene TRBJ2-2; no firm D call. Trimming cost V 3 bases and J 2 bases, with 10 bases left between them. This CDR3 has 15 amino acids. The germline V gene encodes CDR1 KGHSH and CDR2 LQKENI. The CDR3 DNA reads as TGTGCCAGCTCACCGGGCCGATATAACACCGGGGAGCTGTTTTTT. Its protein is CASSPGRYNTGELFF.

The chain couples TRBV4-2 to TRBJ2-2; perhaps TRBD2 as D (5 bases). Germline CDR1 and CDR2: LGHNA and YNFKEQ. V gave up 0 bases and J gave up 3 bases, with 14 bases separating them. The CDR3 loop spans 17 amino acids. The CDR3 loop reads CASSQDRGTGYTGELFF. The CDR3 bases are TGTGCCAGCAGCCAAGATCGAGGAACGGGATACACCGGGGAGCTGTTTTTT.

The V gene is TRBV18, the J gene TRBJ2-7, with D perhaps given as TRBD1 or TRBD2 (5 bases each). CDR1 is KGHSH and CDR2 is LQKENI in the germline V gene. The CDR3 has 14 amino acids. The V and J ends lost 3 bases and 5 bases respectively, with 14 bases between them. CDR3 sequence reads: CASSPPGTADEQYF. The CDR3 DNA is TGTGCCAGCTCACCCCCCGGGACCGCAGACGAGCAGTACTTC.

The chain links TRBV4-1 to TRBJ2-7; D call uncertain. CDR3 length equals 15 residues. Deletions cut 1 base from V and 6 bases from J, with 16 bases between. The germline V gene has CDR1 MGHRA and CDR2 YSYEKL. CDR3: CASSQGYGPLLEQYF. The CDR3 region has the DNA TGCGCCAGCAGCCAAGGATACGGGCCCCTACTCGAGCAGTACTTC.

The rearrangement joins TRBV2 to TRBJ2-3; D is unclear. Between the trimmed V and J ends, which lost 0 bases and 8 bases, there was a span of 9 bases. Looked up from germline, CDR1 is SNHLY and CDR2 is FYNNEI. CDR3 length: 13 residues. The CDR3 DNA reads as TGTGCCAGCAGTGAAGCGCTCGCGATTACGCAGTATTTT. Residues: CASSEALAITQYF.

This clone came up a few times. This chain connects TRBV6-5 to TRBJ2-7; a weak D match, TRBD2 (5 bases). The CDR3 has 15 residues. With 2 bases removed from V and 3 bases from J, the gap between germline ends came to 14 bases. Germline lookup yields CDR1 MNHEY and CDR2 SVGAGI. The CDR3 is CASSYDGDSGYEQYV. CDR3 DNA sequence: TGTGCCAGCAGTTACGACGGGGATTCGGGCTACGAGCAGTACGTC.

This chain links TRBV4-1 with TRBJ2-7, with D possibly being TRBD1 (6 bases). The ends were cut back, 1 base at V and 3 bases at J, with 10 bases in the middle. The CDR3 is 14 residues long. Germline V gene data show CDR1 as MGHRA and CDR2 as YSYEKL. CDR3 protein: CASSQVGQRYEQYF. CDR3 sequence (DNA): TGCGCCAGCAGCCAAGTCGGACAGCGCTACGAGCAGTACTTC.

The chain has TRBV7-9 and TRBJ2-7; TRBD2 matches 7 bases. The germline gives CDR1 SEHNR, CDR2 FQNEAQ (reference sequence). V dropped 1 base and J dropped 2; count of bases not matched to a gene: 2. This CDR3 is built from 14 residues. CDR3 DNA: TGTGCCAGCAGCTTAGAGGCGGGAGCCTACGAGCAGTACTTC. Translation gives CASSLEAGAYEQYF. The full variable domain, completed using reference TRBV7-9 and TRBJ2-7, is DTGVSQNPRHKITKRGQNVTFRCDPISEHNRLYWYRQTLGQGPEFLTYFQNEAQLEKSRLLSDRFSAERPKGSFSTLEIQRTEQGDSAMYLCASSLEAGAYEQYFGPGTRLTVT.

The rearrangement joins TRBV11-2 to TRBJ2-5; D not certain. The germline V gene encodes CDR1 SGHAT and CDR2 FQNNGV. CDR3 length equals 17 residues. The V end lost 4 bases, the J end lost 4 bases, and 22 bases lay between the germline ends. For the CDR3, the DNA is TGTGCCAGCAGCTCCGCCCCGACAACACCCCGCGGAGAGACCCAGTACTTC. This gives the protein CASSSAPTTPRGETQYF.

This clone has only one observation. CDR3 sequence reads: CASSKKFQTGELFF. The CDR3 coding sequence is TGTGCCAGCAGTAAGAAGTTCCAAACCGGGGAGCTGTTTTTT. The genes are TRBV28 and TRBJ2-2; D is unresolved. The CDR3 sequence is 14 residues long. Germline CDR1 and CDR2: MDHEN and SYDVKM. V was shortened by 5 bases and J by 5 bases, with 12 bases between the two germline ends.

This chain connects TRBV9 to TRBJ1-2, with 7 bases aligning to TRBD1. The ends lost 0 bases at V and 6 bases at J; junction bases unmatched: 2. The CDR3 has 13 residues. CDR1 is SGDLS, CDR2 YYNGEE, per germline. The chain's CDR3 is CASSVEQGDGYTF. CDR3 coding DNA: TGTGCCAGCAGCGTAGAGCAGGGGGATGGCTACACCTTC.

J is TRBJ2-3 and V is TRBV6-5, with D possibly TRBD2 on 7 matching bases. V was clipped by 7 bases and J by 9 bases, with 17 bases between them. Germline CDR1 is MNHEY and CDR2 is SVGAGI. The CDR3 has 13 amino acids. CDR3 nucleotide sequence: TGTGCCAGCACCCCCTCCGGGGGGCGAACGCAGTATTTT. Its protein product is CASTPSGGRTQYF.

The CDR3 region is CAISGISGSEQYV. CDR3 sequence (DNA): TGTGCCATCAGTGGTATTTCCGGGAGCGAGCAGTACGTC. This rearrangement joins TRBV10-3 to TRBJ2-7; tentatively, D is TRBD2 (6 bases). The length of the CDR3 is 13 residues. Germline lookup yields CDR1 ENHRY and CDR2 SYGVKD. The V end was cut by 4 bases, the J end by 6 bases, with 13 bases between.

V is TRBV28 and J is TRBJ1-4; no reliable D call. With 0 bases removed from V and 0 bases from J, the gap between germline ends came to 5 bases. This CDR3 has 15 residues. In germline, CDR1 is MDHEN, CDR2 SYDVKM. CDR3 residues: CASSLWESTNEKLFF. Here the CDR3 DNA reads TGTGCCAGCAGTTTATGGGAGTCAACTAATGAAAAACTGTTTTTT.

This clone showed up just once. The rearrangement links TRBV11-3 to TRBJ2-4; D gene ambiguous. Germline V gene data show CDR1 as SGHNT and CDR2 as YENEEA. The V and J ends lost 1 base and 5 bases respectively, with 9 bases between them. CDR3 length: 14 amino acids. The CDR3 here is CASSLVWSENIQYF. DNA of the CDR3: TGTGCCAGCAGCTTAGTGTGGTCGGAAAACATTCAGTACTTC.